This TCR beta chain derives from a study of identical twins. With respect to this clonotype: Its antigen is as yet unknown.

General study results and limits: The study found that models underestimated out-of-frame TCR alpha sharing in monozygotic twins.

The CDR3 length is 16 residues. CDR1 is MNHNS and CDR2 is SASEGT in the germline V gene. Trimming removed 4 bases from V and 3 bases from J; junction bases left unmatched: 6. In every case, the donor was a healthy Caucasian. TCRdb re-called the 5' RACE reads with MiXCR, one entry per CDR3 protein. The profile shows around 960,000 distinct CDR3 sequences, 9% to 15% of them singletons. These data were also reused for a study on yellow fever vaccine responses in identical twins. That study adds: It has been reported that, in twins, the vaccine T cell response seemed partly convergent and partly personalized.

The sequence derives from a woman aged 18 to 35 in good health. The V gene is TRBV6-1, the J gene TRBJ1-6; TRBD1 matches 7 bases. The source material was PBMCs. The chain's CDR3 is CASSATGTDYNSPLHF. In nucleotides, the CDR3 is TGTGCCAGCAGTGCCACCGGGACAGACTATAATTCACCCCTCCACTTT.